These 3 T cell receptor beta chains came from one sample sequenced in a study of early T cells in non-severe SARS-CoV-2 infection. Via MiXCR, TCRdb re-called the 5' RACE reads, giving one row per CDR3 protein. The sample gives 95,000 to 120,000 distinct CDR3 sequences, 12% of which show up once; around 3% is in the top ten. Sequenced: whole blood. All receptors come from an adult who was a healthcare worker with PCR-confirmed SARS-CoV-2 infection or an uninfected control (not recorded which).

This clonotype was detected ten times or more. The rearrangement joins TRBV11-2 to TRBJ2-1; TRBD2 matches 7 bases. Germline values: CDR1 SGHAT, CDR2 FQNNGV. Unmatched junction bases numbered 7, after V lost 5 bases and J lost 3 bases. This CDR3 comprises 15 residues. The CDR3 reads CASSAWGEGYNEQFF. For the CDR3, the DNA is TGTGCCAGCAGCGCCTGGGGGGAGGGCTACAATGAGCAGTTCTTC. The variable domain in full, with the rest retrieved from reference TRBV11-2 and TRBJ2-1, is EAGVAQSPRYKIIEKRQSVAFWCNPISGHATLYWYQQILGQGPKLLIQFQNNGVVDDSQLPKDRFSAERLKGVDSTLKIQPAKLEDSAVYLCASSAWGEGYNEQFFGPGTRLTVL.

This clonotype was picked up a small number of times. The V call is TRBV19, the J call TRBJ1-5; tentative D call: TRBD1 (6 bases). CDR1 is LNHDA and CDR2 is SQIVND in the germline V gene (reference sequence). The ends were cut back, 3 bases at V and 7 bases at J, with 16 bases in the middle. The CDR3 covers 15 residues. CDR3 in DNA: TGTGCCAGTAGTATGAACGCGGGGGGCAGCCAGCCCCAGCATTTT. Its protein product is CASSMNAGGSQPQHF.

In its sample, this clonotype was seen many times. This chain connects TRBV5-1 to TRBJ2-7, with TRBD2 matching over 8 bases. The CDR3 spans 15 residues. CDR1 and CDR2 (germline): SGHRS, YFSETQ. Trimming took 4 bases from V and 1 from J; bases not matched to a gene: 7. CDR3 bases: TGCGCCAGCAGCCCCGGACTAGCCCCGTCCTACGAGCAGTACTTC. Protein sequence: CASSPGLAPSYEQYF. The whole variable domain, remainder taken from reference TRBV5-1 and TRBJ2-7, is KAGVTQTPRYLIKTRGQQVTLSCSPISGHRSVSWYQQTPGQGLQFLFEYFSETQRNKGNFPGRFSGRQFSNSRSEMNVSTLELGDSALYLCASSPGLAPSYEQYFGPGTRLTVT.